The present TCR beta chain was sequenced within a study of Ad26.COV2.S vaccination and SARS-CoV-2 variants. Overall study: The vaccine Ad26.COV2.S was put into the muscle once, or twice with 56 days between. Study findings and constraints: Relative to placebo recipients, vaccine recipients exhibited elevated spike-specific TCR breadth. After vaccination, reports described spike-specific CD8+ and CD4+ T cell responses as showing substantial breadth.

Turning to this clone: Its antigen is currently unknown.

The germline V gene encodes CDR1 SGHKS and CDR2 YYEKEE (reference sequence). This CDR3 is 17 amino acids long. V shed 4 bases and J 2 bases; nucleotides not matched to a gene: 14. The treatment: around 19 received Ad26.COV2.S at low or high dose, single or two shots; about 5 received placebo; per-sample allocation not given. Each sample was drawn 63 days after the first injection (of vaccine or placebo). As its vector, the vaccine had Ad26, which expressed Wuhan-strain SARS-CoV-2 spike. TCRdb keeps only in-frame clones here, not all; method: immunoSEQ multiplex PCR. Of 500,000 or so clones listed, roughly 89% are singletons.

The receptor's source is a person aged 18 to 59 who received the Ad26.COV2.S COVID-19 vaccine or a placebo. This chain joins TRBV5-5 and TRBJ1-2, with 7 bases identical to TRBD1. The sequencing here drew on peripheral blood, taken in a trial of Ad26.COV2.S vaccine versus placebo. CDR3 protein: CASSRTVTGEGNYGYTF. CDR3 in DNA: TGTGCCAGCAGCCGTACCGTAACAGGGGAGGGGAACTATGGCTACACCTTC.